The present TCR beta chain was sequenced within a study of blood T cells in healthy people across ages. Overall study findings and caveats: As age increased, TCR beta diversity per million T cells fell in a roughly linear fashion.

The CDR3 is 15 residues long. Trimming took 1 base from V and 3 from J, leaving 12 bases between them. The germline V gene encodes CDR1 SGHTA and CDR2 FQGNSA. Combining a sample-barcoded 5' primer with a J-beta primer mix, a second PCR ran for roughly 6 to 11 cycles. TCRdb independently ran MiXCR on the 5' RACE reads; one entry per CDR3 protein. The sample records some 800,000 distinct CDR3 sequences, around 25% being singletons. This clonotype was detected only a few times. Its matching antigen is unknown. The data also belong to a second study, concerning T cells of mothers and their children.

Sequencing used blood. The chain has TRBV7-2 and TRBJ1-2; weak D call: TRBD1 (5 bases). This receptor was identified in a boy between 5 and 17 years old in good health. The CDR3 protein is CASSLDSGPDYGYTF. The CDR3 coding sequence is TGTGCCAGCAGCTTAGATTCGGGGCCCGACTATGGCTACACCTTC.